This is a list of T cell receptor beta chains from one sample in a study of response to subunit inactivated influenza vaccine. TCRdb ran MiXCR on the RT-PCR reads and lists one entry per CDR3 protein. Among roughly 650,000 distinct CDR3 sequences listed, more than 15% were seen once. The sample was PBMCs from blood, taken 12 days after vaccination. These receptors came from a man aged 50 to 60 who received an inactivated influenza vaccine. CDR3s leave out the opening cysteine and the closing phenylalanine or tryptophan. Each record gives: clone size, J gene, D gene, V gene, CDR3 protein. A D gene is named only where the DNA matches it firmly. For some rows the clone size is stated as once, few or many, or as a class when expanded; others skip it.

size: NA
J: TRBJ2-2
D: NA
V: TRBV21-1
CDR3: ASSKAQREGLLDTGELF

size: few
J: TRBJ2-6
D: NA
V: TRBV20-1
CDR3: SAALDASGANVLT

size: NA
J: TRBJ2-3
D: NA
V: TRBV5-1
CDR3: ASSADTSDTQY

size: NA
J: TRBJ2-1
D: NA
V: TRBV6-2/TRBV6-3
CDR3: ASSYSAVEYNEQF

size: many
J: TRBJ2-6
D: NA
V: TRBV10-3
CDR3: AISRAVMRGANVLT

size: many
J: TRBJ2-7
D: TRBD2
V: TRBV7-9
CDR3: ASSFASGSVNEQY

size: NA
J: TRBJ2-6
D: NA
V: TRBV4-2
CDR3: ASSLRQVGRAGANVLT

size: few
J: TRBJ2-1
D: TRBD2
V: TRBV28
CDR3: ASSLLFGTSGDNEQF

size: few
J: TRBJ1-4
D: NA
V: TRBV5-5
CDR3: ASSMQGIATNEKLF

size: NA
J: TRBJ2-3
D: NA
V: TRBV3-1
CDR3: ASSQDRGGGMVDTQY

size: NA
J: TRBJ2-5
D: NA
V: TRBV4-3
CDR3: ASSQGLSETQY

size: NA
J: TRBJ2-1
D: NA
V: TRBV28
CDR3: ANHFRCQVQF

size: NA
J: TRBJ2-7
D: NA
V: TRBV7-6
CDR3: ASSSKTGYTYEQY

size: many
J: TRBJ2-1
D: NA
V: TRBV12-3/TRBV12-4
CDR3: ASSRTSFNEQF

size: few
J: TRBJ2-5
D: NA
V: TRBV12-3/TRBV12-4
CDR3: ASSPTGMQTQY

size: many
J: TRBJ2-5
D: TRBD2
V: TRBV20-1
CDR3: SARRSGGPTDQETQY

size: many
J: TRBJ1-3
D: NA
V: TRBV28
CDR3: ASSLDSSGNTIY

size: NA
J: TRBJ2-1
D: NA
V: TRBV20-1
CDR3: SANPRNEQF

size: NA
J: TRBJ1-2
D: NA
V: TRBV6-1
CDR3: ASSESAAGIIYGYT

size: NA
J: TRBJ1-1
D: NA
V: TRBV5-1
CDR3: ASSPGGGLRNTEAF

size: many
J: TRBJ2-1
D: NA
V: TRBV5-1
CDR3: ASSPLDRPYNEQF

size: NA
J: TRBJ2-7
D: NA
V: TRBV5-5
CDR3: ASSLMVVIGGSYEQY

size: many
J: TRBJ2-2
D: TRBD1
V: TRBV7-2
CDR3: ASSPRQGRTGELF

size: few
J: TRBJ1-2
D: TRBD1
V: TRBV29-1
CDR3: SVETGWSNYGYT

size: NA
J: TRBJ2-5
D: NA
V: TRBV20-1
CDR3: SARDGGAQETQY

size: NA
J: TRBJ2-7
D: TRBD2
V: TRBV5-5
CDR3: ASSLSGGLSYEQY

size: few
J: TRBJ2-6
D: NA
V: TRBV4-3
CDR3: ASSQDLARVASGANVLT

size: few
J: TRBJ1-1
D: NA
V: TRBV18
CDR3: ASSPKPRSTEAF

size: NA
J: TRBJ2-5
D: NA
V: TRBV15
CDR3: ATRPGTSEGTQY

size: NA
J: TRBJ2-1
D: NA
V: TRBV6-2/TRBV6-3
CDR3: ASSYNYNNEQF

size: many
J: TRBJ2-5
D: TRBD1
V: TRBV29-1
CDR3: SVEDRGQGRETQY

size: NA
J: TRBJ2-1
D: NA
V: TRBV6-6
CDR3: ASSYGGINEQF

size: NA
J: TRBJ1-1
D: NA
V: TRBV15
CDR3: ATSRDYKGLDTEAF

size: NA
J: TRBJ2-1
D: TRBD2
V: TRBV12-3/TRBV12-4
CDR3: ASSNTERESKNEQF

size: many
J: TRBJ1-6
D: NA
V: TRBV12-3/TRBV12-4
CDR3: ASSRWTSPLH

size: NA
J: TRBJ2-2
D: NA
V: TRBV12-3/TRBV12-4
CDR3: ASTPGEGDTGELF

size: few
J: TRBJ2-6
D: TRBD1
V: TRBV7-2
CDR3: ASSLGQGYGANVLT

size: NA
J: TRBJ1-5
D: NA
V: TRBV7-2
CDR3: ASSLVGGLNQPQH

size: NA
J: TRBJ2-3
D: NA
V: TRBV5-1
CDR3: ASSLGVPDTQY

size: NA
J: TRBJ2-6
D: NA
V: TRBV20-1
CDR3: SARRWVPGANVLT

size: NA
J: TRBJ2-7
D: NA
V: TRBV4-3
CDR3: ASSQWGQRGHEQY

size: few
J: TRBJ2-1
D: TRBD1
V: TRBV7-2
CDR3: ASSDLGQGIGEQF